This passage covers 25 T cell receptor beta chains from one sample sequenced in a study of cytomegalovirus exposure and HLA in healthy donors. Researchers ran the PCR with 60 Vbeta and 13 Jbeta primers. TCRdb keeps only in-frame clones here, not all; method: immunoSEQ multiplex PCR. The sample's table shows around 130,000 clones. Input material: PBMCs. These receptors all come from a woman aged 60 to 75 in good health and CMV-seronegative.

Here the CDR3 reads CASSLDVTSGYNEQFF. The CDR3 bases are TGTGCCAGCAGCTTGGATGTGACTAGCGGCTACAATGAGCAGTTCTTC. The chain carries TRBV5-4 and TRBJ2-1, with 9 bases aligning to TRBD2. The V gene end was trimmed by 0 bases and the J gene end by 3 bases; junction bases not matched to a gene: 4. The CDR3 is made up of 16 amino acids. The germline CDR1 and CDR2 sequences are SGHNT and YYREEE (reference sequence). The full variable domain, with the rest looked up from reference TRBV5-4 and TRBJ2-1, is ETGVTQSPTHLIKTRGQQVTLRCSSQSGHNTVSWYQQALGQGPQFIFQYYREEENGRGNFPPRFSGLQFPNYSSELNVNALELDDSALYLCASSLDVTSGYNEQFFGPGTRLTVL.

The chain links TRBV18 to TRBJ2-1; 10 nucleotides line up with TRBD2. Germline assignment: CDR1 KGHSH and CDR2 LQKENI. V was pared by 0 bases and J by 7 bases, with 3 bases of the junction left unmatched. The CDR3 has 15 residues. The DNA for the CDR3 is TGTGCCAGCTCACCACCGAGCGGGAGGGAGAATGAGCAGTTCTTC. This gives the protein CASSPPSGRENEQFF.

V and J are TRBV4-1 and TRBJ1-4; 10 bases align to TRBD1. Germline CDR1 reads MGHRA; CDR2 reads YSYEKL. The V and J ends lost 2 bases and 7 bases, in that order; junction bases with no gene match: 7. This CDR3 is built from 16 residues. This CDR3 reads CASSQPGQGVGEKLFF. The DNA for the CDR3 is TGCGCCAGCAGCCAACCTGGACAGGGGGTCGGTGAAAAACTGTTTTTT.

J is TRBJ1-1 and V is TRBV19; possibly TRBD1 for D (5 bases). CDR3 length equals 15 residues. V shed 7 bases and J shed 1 base, with 16 bases lying between them. CDR1 is LNHDA, CDR2 SQIVND, per germline (reference sequence). CDR3 bases: TGTGCCAGTACCTCACAGGCAAACAGGAACACTGAAGCTTTCTTT. Amino acids: CASTSQANRNTEAFF. Variable domain in full (rest from reference TRBV19 and TRBJ1-1): DGGITQSPKYLFRKEGQNVTLSCEQNLNHDAMYWYRQDPGQGLRLIYYSQIVNDFQKGDIAEGYSVSREKKESFPLTVTSAQKNPTAFYLCASTSQANRNTEAFFGQGTRLTVV.

The CDR3 sequence is CASSLVGQEAFGQYF. The CDR3 DNA reads TGTGCCAGCAGCTTGGTTGGACAGGAGGCCTTCGGTCAGTACTTC. The V gene is TRBV5-5, the J gene TRBJ2-7; 7 bases match TRBD1. This CDR3 comprises 15 residues. V was pared by 0 bases and J by 10 bases, with 13 bases of the junction left unmatched. Germline CDR1 is SGHKS and CDR2 is YYEKEE (reference sequence).

This chain's CDR3 is CASSQPPRDFPYNEQFF. Here the CDR3 DNA reads TGCGCCAGCAGCCAACCCCCGAGGGACTTTCCCTACAATGAGCAGTTCTTC. V and J are TRBV4-1 and TRBJ2-1, with D possibly being TRBD2 (6 bases). CDR1 MGHRA and CDR2 YSYEKL come from the germline V gene. V was clipped by 2 bases and J by 2 bases, with 16 bases between them. The length of the CDR3 is 17 residues.

The chain couples TRBV2 to TRBJ2-7; 8 bases match TRBD1. V shed 7 bases, J shed 4 bases, and the junction held 9 bases outside the gene matches. This CDR3 spans 14 amino acids. Per germline, CDR1 SNHLY and CDR2 FYNNEI. In nucleotides, the CDR3 is TGTGCCAGCACCCCCGGGACAGGCGTATACGAGCAGTACTTC. It specifies CASTPGTGVYEQYF.

As concerns this clone: At one end, the junction sequence differs from germline, possibly due to a read error. This chain joins TRBV7-7 and TRBJ2-2; 7 nucleotides line up with TRBD1. This CDR3 is built from 14 residues. Germline values: CDR1 SSHAT, CDR2 FNYEAQ (reference sequence). For the CDR3, the DNA is TGTGCTAGCAGCTTAGGGACAGTAACCGGGGAGCTGTTTTTT. Protein sequence: CASSLGTVTGELFF.

V and J are TRBV7-9 and TRBJ1-2; 8 nucleotides line up with TRBD1. Germline V gene lookup returns CDR1 SEHNR and CDR2 FQNEAQ (reference sequence). Unmatched junction bases numbered 4, after V lost 3 bases and J lost 7 bases. The CDR3 consists of 13 residues. Here the CDR3 DNA reads TGTGCCAGCAGCTTCCGGACAGGGTTTGGCTACACCTTC. Translated, it gives CASSFRTGFGYTF.

This chain uses TRBV28 with TRBJ1-5; unclear D gene. This CDR3 region has 12 residues. V was cut by 7 bases and J by 2 bases, with 6 bases left in between. Germline CDR1 is MDHEN and CDR2 is SYDVKM. The DNA of the CDR3 is TGTGCCAGCACCTCGGGCAATCAGCCCCAGCATTTT. This encodes CASTSGNQPQHF.

The rearrangement links TRBV2 to TRBJ1-1, with D possibly being TRBD1 (6 bases). The CDR3 has 13 residues. V was shortened by 8 bases and J by 4 bases, with 14 bases between the two germline ends. Germline-derived CDR1 and CDR2 are SNHLY and FYNNEI. The CDR3 region is CASLGGRVTEAFF. The DNA of the CDR3 is TGTGCCAGCCTGGGGGGGCGCGTCACTGAAGCTTTCTTT.

The chain uses TRBV4-2 and TRBJ2-6; the D is unclear. V was pared by 0 bases and J by 0 bases, with 9 bases between. The CDR3 consists of 17 residues. Germline V gene lookup returns CDR1 LGHNA and CDR2 YNFKEQ. The CDR3: CASSQESEFSGANVLTF. The CDR3 DNA follows: TGTGCCAGCAGCCAAGAGTCCGAGTTCTCTGGGGCCAACGTCCTGACTTTC.

The chain employs TRBV7-9 and TRBJ1-2, with TRBD1 as a possible D gene (6 bases). The CDR3 runs 14 residues. V gave up 5 bases and J gave up 8 bases, with 18 bases separating them. Germline V lookup: CDR1 SEHNR, CDR2 FQNEAQ (reference sequence). DNA for the CDR3: TGTGCCAGCAGCACCATCCAGGGGCCCTACGGCTACACCTTC. This gives the protein CASSTIQGPYGYTF.

This chain joins TRBV9 and TRBJ2-2; maybe TRBD2 (5 bases). The germline V gene has CDR1 SGDLS and CDR2 YYNGEE. V shed 4 bases and J shed 5 bases, with 18 bases lying between them. The CDR3 is 16 residues long. CDR3 sequence: CASSPGTDLGTGELFF. DNA of the CDR3: TGTGCCAGCAGCCCGGGAACAGATCTGGGGACCGGGGAGCTGTTTTTT. Complete variable domain (other parts from reference TRBV9 and TRBJ2-2): DSGVTQTPKHLITATGQRVTLRCSPRSGDLSVYWYQQSLDQGLQFLIQYYNGEERAKGNILERFSAQQFPDLHSELNLSSLELGDSALYFCASSPGTDLGTGELFFGEGSRLTVL.

In regard to this clone: The identical CDR3 is also encoded by other nucleotide sequences in the sample. The chain carries TRBV14 and TRBJ2-5; possibly TRBD2 for D (5 bases). Germline CDR1 reads SGHDN; CDR2 reads FVKESK. Trimming stripped 1 base from V and 4 bases from J, with 7 bases between. This CDR3 region has 13 residues. The CDR3 loop is CASSQGAGETQYF. CDR3 in DNA: TGTGCCAGCAGCCAAGGGGCGGGAGAGACCCAGTACTTC.

This rearrangement joins TRBV14 to TRBJ2-5; TRBD2 matches at 8 bases. Losses at the gene ends were 7 bases for V and 4 bases for J; bases not matched to a gene: 17. The CDR3 extends over 17 amino acids. CDR1 and CDR2 (germline): SGHDN, FVKESK. This CDR3 reads CASIRASGRGFRETQYF. The CDR3 region has the DNA TGTGCCAGCATTAGGGCTAGCGGGCGAGGGTTTCGAGAGACCCAGTACTTC.

The chain recombines TRBV2 with TRBJ1-6; D is ambiguous. In germline, CDR1 is SNHLY, CDR2 FYNNEI. The CDR3 loop spans 15 amino acids. The V end lost 2 bases, the J end lost 0 bases, and 5 bases lay between the germline ends. CDR3 nucleotides: TGTGCCAGCAGTGAATCCAGCTCCTATAATTCACCCCTCCACTTT. This gives the protein CASSESSSYNSPLHF.

The V gene is TRBV5-1, the J gene TRBJ1-3; 7 bases are shared with TRBD1. V shed 4 bases, J shed 5 bases, and the junction held 9 bases outside the gene matches. This CDR3 spans 15 amino acids. Per the germline V gene, CDR1 is SGHRS and CDR2 is YFSETQ. CDR3: CASSPGDSDRNTIYF. The CDR3 DNA follows: TGCGCCAGCAGCCCCGGGGACAGTGATCGAAACACCATATATTTT.

The chain has TRBV19 and TRBJ2-2; 8 nucleotides agree with TRBD2. The length of the CDR3 is 13 residues. Germline V lookup: CDR1 LNHDA, CDR2 SQIVND (reference sequence). V lost 5 bases and J lost 7; bases outside the gene matches: 3. The CDR3 sequence is CASSYAGGGELFF. CDR3 DNA: TGTGCCAGTAGTTACGCGGGGGGCGGGGAGCTGTTTTTT.

V usage is TRBV5-1 and J usage is TRBJ2-1; 10 bases map to TRBD2. This CDR3 region has 15 residues. Germline CDR1 and CDR2: SGHRS and YFSETQ. The J segment lost 1 base and the V segment lost 7 bases, leaving 5 bases of the junction unmatched. CDR3 DNA sequence: TGCGCCAGCTCTAGCGGGGGTTTGTCCTACAATGAGCAGTTCTTC. It encodes CASSSGGLSYNEQFF.

The rearrangement uses TRBV6-5 and TRBJ1-2; D is possibly TRBD1 (6 bases). The germline V gene has CDR1 MNHEY and CDR2 SVGAGI. This CDR3 contains 14 residues. Trimming removed 5 bases at V and 2 bases at J, with 12 bases between. DNA for the CDR3: TGTGCCAGCAGTCGCGGACAGATGAACTATGGCTACACCTTC. It translates to CASSRGQMNYGYTF.

The genes are TRBV6-5 and TRBJ1-1; 10 nucleotides line up with TRBD1. V dropped 2 bases and J dropped 4; count of bases not matched to a gene: 4. The CDR3 has 15 amino acids. Germline V gene lookup returns CDR1 MNHEY and CDR2 SVGAGI. CDR3 in amino acids: CASSYTRTGGTEAFF. The CDR3 DNA reads as TGTGCCAGCAGTTACACCAGGACAGGGGGCACTGAAGCTTTCTTT.

This chain joins TRBV10-3 and TRBJ2-6; D is uncertain. The CDR3 sequence is 14 residues long. Trimming removed 6 bases at V and 4 bases at J, with 10 bases between. Germline assignment: CDR1 ENHRY and CDR2 SYGVKD. Here the CDR3 reads CAISDQAGANVLTF. The CDR3 DNA sequence: TGTGCCATCAGCGACCAGGCAGGGGCCAACGTCCTGACTTTC.

This chain links TRBV10-3 with TRBJ1-2; weak D call: TRBD1 (5 bases). CDR1 is ENHRY, CDR2 SYGVKD, per germline. The CDR3 covers 13 residues. V gave up 10 bases and J gave up 1 base, with 13 bases separating them. CDR3 protein: CATGPGYNYGYTF. Here the CDR3 DNA reads TGTGCCACCGGGCCAGGGTATAACTATGGCTACACCTTC.

The rearrangement links TRBV28 to TRBJ2-7; 8 bases line up with TRBD2. This CDR3 region has 14 residues. The ends lost 6 bases at V and 4 bases at J; junction bases unmatched: 8. Germline CDR1 reads MDHEN; CDR2 reads SYDVKM. CDR3 sequence: CASRPGGPSYEQYF. The CDR3 region has the DNA TGTGCCAGCAGGCCGGGAGGGCCTTCGTACGAGCAGTACTTC. The whole variable domain, filled in from reference TRBV28 and TRBJ2-7, reads DVKVTQSSRYLVKRTGEKVFLECVQDMDHENMFWYRQDPGLGLRLIYFSYDVKMKEKGDIPEGYSVSREKKERFSLILESASTNQTSMYLCASRPGGPSYEQYFGPGTRLTVT.